Listed below are T cell receptor beta chains from one sample, sequenced in a study of CD8 T cells in ankylosing spondylitis. MiXCR was run by TCRdb on the 5' RACE reads, yielding one entry per CDR3 protein. This table holds around 890,000 distinct CDR3 sequences, around 11% found once. Sequencing was performed on blood, either unsorted or a sorted T cell fraction (not recorded which). These receptors came from a male donor with ankylosing spondylitis. The conserved cysteine and the conserved F or W are not part of the CDR3 here.

>13|TRBV27
ASSFQGGKVYEQY
>11|TRBV20-1
SASNPAGYGYT
>12|TRBV7-6
ASSLATSAYEQY
>13|TRBV11-2
ASGSLSGRPGELF
>7|TRBV7-9
ASSSVRF
>12|TRBV10-3
AISESGRKNIQY
>10|TRBV6-2/TRBV6-3
ASWAAATEAF
>12|TRBV20-1
SATRDLGTDTQY
>12|TRBV20-1
SASRGPYNSPLH
>12|TRBV6-5
ASSYTGGRETQY
>13|TRBV6-5
ASSSLDRGQYGYT
>12|TRBV23-1
ATPSGASYNEQF
>13|TRBV7-9
ASSPRDSNTDTQY
>11|TRBV4-1
ASSQARGYGAF
>11|TRBV3-1
ASSKTYTYEQY
>11|TRBV7-8
ASSWDTAYEQY
>14|TRBV5-1
ASSLVTGAGNTEAF
>12|TRBV7-3
ASSQDREANEQF
>14|TRBV12-5
ASGFPGLDSYNEQF
>12|TRBV20-1
SARGWGTQETQY
>12|TRBV5-1
ASSWGRMNTEAF
>12|TRBV7-9
ASRRRDMNTEAF
>11|TRBV20-1
SGRASSYNEQF
>18|TRBV25-1
ASMGGEGLHRSGSYNEQF
>12|TRBV7-8
ASSLVLKGETQY
>12|TRBV12-3/TRBV12-4
ASSLLSGNHEQY
>13|TRBV18
ASSPRTGEDTEAF
>12|TRBV15
ATSRGFSTDTQY
>12|TRBV20-1
SARDQAGGLVAF
>9|TRBV20-1
SGSPLNEQY
>11|TRBV27
ASSSQGAGELF
>13|TRBV12-3/TRBV12-4
ASSRQSGLLGEQY
>13|TRBV18
ASSPGPWSTDTQY
>13|TRBV15
ATSREGGVKNIQY